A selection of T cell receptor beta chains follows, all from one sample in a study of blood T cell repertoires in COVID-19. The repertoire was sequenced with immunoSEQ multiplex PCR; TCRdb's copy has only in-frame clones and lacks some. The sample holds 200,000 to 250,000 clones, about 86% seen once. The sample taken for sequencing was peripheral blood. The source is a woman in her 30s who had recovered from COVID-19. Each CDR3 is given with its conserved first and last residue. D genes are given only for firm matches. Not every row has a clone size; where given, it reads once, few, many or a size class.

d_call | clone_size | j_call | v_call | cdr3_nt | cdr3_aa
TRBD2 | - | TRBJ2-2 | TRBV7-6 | TGTGCCAGCAGCTCCGGGACTAGCGCTGGCACCGGGGAGCTGTTTTTT | CASSSGTSAGTGELFF
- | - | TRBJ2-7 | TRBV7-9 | TGTGCCAGCAGCTCGAGACCCGGGAGCTACGAGCAGTACTTC | CASSSRPGSYEQYF
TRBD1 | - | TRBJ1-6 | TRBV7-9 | TGTGCCAGCAGCCGTAGACAGGGAGATTCTTGGGGCTCACCCCTCCACTTT | CASSRRQGDSWGSPLHF
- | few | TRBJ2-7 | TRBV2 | TGTGCCAGCAGTGAACAAGGGGCCGAGCAGTACTTC | CASSEQGAEQYF
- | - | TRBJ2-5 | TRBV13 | TGTGCCAGCAGCTTAGAAGGTGGAGGGACCCAGTACTTC | CASSLEGGGTQYF
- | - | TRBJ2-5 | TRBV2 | TGTGCCAGCAGGAGAGGAACAGGGCCGGGGGAGACCCAGTACTTC | CASRRGTGPGETQYF
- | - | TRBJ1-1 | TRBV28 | TGTGCCAGCAGCTTGACGACAAGGAACACTGAAGCTTTCTTT | CASSLTTRNTEAFF
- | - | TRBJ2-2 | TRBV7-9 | TGTGCCAGCAGCCCAACAGGGCCCGGGGAGCTGTTTTTT | CASSPTGPGELFF
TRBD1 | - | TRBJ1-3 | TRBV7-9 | TGTGCCAGCAGCTCCGGGACAGGGGTCCCTTTCCTCTCTGGAAACACCATATATTTT | CASSSGTGVPFLSGNTIYF
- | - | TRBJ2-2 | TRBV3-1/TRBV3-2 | TGTGCCAGCAGCCGATCGACTGACCCGAACACCGGGGAGCTGTTTTTT | CASSRSTDPNTGELFF
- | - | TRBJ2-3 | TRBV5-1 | TGCGCCAGCAGCTTAACCGGGAGAGATACGCAGTATTTT | CASSLTGRDTQYF
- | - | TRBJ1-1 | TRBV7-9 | TGTGCCAGCAGCCCTAAAGGGGCCACTGAAGCTTTCTTT | CASSPKGATEAFF
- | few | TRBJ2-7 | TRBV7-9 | TGTGCCAGCAGCTTATCCCAGGCGGGGTACGAGCAGTACTTC | CASSLSQAGYEQYF
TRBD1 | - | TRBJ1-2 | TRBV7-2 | TGTGCCAGCAGCCTACCAGGGGGGATTAACTATGGCTACACCTTC | CASSLPGGINYGYTF
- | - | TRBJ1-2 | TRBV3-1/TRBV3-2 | TGTGCCAGCAGCCAAGGGGGGGGTCTGATTGGCTACACCTTC | CASSQGGGLIGYTF
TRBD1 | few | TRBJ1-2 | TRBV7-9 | TGTGCCATCACCCGGGACAGGAACGTTAACTATGGCTACACCTTC | CAITRDRNVNYGYTF
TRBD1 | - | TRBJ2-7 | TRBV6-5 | TGTGCCAGCAGGGCGACAGGGGGGAAATACTACGAGCAGTACTTC | CASRATGGKYYEQYF